This T cell receptor (beta chain) is drawn from a study of blood T cell repertoires in COVID-19. About the research overall: T cells, B-cell-depleted T cells, or PBMCs supplied cDNA or gDNA.

Libraries were prepared by immunoSEQ multiplex PCR; TCRdb keeps only in-frame clonotypes and omits some of them. Of 150,000 to 200,000 clones listed, 80% to 90% are singletons. This CDR3 has 16 residues. The junction had 7 bases not matched to a gene; V was cut back by 1 base and J by 4 bases. From germline, CDR1 is LGHNA and CDR2 YNFKEQ. What was sequenced was peripheral blood. J is TRBJ2-3 and V is TRBV4-2; 8 bases line up with TRBD2. The clonotype originates from a man aged 50 to 60 with active or convalescent COVID-19. Here the CDR3 reads CASSQVTAGVSDTQYF. CDR3 in DNA: TGTGCCAGCAGCCAAGTAACAGCGGGGGTTTCAGATACGCAGTATTTT.